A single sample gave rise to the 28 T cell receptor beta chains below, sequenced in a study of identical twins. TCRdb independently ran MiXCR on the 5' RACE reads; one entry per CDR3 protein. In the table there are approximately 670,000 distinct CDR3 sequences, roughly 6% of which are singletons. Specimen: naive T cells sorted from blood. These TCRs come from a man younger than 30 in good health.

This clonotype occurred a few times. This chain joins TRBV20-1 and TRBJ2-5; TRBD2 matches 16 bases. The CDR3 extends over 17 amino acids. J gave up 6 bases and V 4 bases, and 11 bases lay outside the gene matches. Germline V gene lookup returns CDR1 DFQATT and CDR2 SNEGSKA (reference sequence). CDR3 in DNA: TGCAGTGCTACTCATACGGGACTAGCGGGAGGGCCGCAGACCCAGTACTTC. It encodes CSATHTGLAGGPQTQYF.

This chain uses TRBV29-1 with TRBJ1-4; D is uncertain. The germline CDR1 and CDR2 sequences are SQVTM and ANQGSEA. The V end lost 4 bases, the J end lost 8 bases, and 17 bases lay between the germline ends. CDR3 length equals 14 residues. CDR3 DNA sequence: TGCAGCGTTGGGGCGACGGTTCAAAAGGAAAAACTGTTTTTT. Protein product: CSVGATVQKEKLFF.

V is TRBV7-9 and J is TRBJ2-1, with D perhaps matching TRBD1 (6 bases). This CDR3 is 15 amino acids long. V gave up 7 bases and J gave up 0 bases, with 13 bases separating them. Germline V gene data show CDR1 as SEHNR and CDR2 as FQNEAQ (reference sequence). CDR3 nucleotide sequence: TGTGCCAGCACAGAACAGGGTAGCTCCTACAATGAGCAGTTCTTC. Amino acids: CASTEQGSSYNEQFF.

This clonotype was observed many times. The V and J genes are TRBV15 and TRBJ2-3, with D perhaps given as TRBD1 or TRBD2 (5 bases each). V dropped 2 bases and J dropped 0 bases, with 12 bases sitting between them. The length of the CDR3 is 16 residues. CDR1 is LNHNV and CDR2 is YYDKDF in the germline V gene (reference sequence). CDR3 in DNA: TGTGCCACCAGCAGAAAACGGGACCCTAGCACAGATACGCAGTATTTT. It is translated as CATSRKRDPSTDTQYF. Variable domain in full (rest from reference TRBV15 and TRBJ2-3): DAMVIQNPRYQVTQFGKPVTLSCSQTLNHNVMYWYQQKSSQAPKLLFHYYDKDFNNEADTPDNFQSRRPNTSFCFLDIRSPGLGDTAMYLCATSRKRDPSTDTQYFGPGTRLTVL.

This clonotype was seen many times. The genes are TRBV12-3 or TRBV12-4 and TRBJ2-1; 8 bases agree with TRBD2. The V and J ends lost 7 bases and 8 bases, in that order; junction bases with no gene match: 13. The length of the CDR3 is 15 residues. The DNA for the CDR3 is TGTGCCAGCACCCCTCCCGGGACTAGGGCCCATGAGCAGTTCTTC. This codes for CASTPPGTRAHEQFF.

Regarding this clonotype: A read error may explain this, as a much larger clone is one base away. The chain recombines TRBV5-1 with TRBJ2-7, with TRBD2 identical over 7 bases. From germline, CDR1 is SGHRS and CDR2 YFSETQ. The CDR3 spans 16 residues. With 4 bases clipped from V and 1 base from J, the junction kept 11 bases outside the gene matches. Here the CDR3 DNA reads TGCGCCAGCAGCACCGCTCAGCGGGACTCATCCTACGAGCAGTACTTC. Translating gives CASSTAQRDSSYEQYF.

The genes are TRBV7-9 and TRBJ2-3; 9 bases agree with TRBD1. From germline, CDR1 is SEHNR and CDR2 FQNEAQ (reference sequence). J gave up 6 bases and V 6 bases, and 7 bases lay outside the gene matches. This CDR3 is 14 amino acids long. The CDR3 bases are TGTGCCAGCAGTAGGGGGACAGGGATCGATACGCAGTATTTT. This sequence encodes CASSRGTGIDTQYF.

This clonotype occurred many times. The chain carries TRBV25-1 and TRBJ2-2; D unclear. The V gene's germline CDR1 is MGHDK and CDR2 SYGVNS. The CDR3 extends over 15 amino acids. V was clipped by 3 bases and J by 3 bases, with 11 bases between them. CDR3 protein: CASSDARTYTGELFF. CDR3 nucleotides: TGTGCCAGCAGTGATGCCAGGACCTACACCGGGGAGCTGTTTTTT.

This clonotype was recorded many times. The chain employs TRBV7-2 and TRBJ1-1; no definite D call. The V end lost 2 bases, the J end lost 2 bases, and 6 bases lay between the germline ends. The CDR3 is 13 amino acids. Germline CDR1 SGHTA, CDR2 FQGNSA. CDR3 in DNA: TGTGCCAGCAGCTTATTCAGTAACACTGAAGCTTTCTTT. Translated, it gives CASSLFSNTEAFF.

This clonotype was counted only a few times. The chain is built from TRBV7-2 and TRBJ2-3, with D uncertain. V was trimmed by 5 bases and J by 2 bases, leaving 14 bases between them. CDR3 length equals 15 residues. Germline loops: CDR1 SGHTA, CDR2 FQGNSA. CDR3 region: CASSRTPNPTDTQYF. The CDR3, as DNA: TGTGCCAGCAGCCGGACGCCTAACCCCACAGATACGCAGTATTTT.

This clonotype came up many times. CDR3 protein: CASSGLPDTQYF. The CDR3 DNA follows: TGTGCCAGCAGCGGCTTACCAGATACGCAGTATTTT. The chain combines TRBV9 with TRBJ2-3; D gene uncertain. V shed 3 bases and J shed 4 bases, with 6 bases lying between them. CDR3 length: 12 residues. Germline-derived CDR1 and CDR2 are SGDLS and YYNGEE. The full variable domain, its missing parts supplied by reference TRBV9 and TRBJ2-3, is DSGVTQTPKHLITATGQRVTLRCSPRSGDLSVYWYQQSLDQGLQFLIQYYNGEERAKGNILERFSAQQFPDLHSELNLSSLELGDSALYFCASSGLPDTQYFGPGTRLTVL.

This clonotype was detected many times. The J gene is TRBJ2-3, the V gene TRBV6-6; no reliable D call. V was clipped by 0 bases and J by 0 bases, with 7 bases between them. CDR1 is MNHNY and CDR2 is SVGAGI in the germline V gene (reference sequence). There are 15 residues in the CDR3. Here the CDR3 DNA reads TGTGCCAGCAGTTACTCATTCATCAGCACAGATACGCAGTATTTT. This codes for CASSYSFISTDTQYF.

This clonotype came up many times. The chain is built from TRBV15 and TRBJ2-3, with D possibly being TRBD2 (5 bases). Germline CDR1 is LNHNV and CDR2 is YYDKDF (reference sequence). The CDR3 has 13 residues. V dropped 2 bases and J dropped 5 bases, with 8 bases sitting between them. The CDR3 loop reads CATSRLRGDTQYF. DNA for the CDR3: TGTGCCACCAGCAGACTCCGGGGAGATACGCAGTATTTT. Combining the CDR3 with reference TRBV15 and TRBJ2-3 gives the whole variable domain DAMVIQNPRYQVTQFGKPVTLSCSQTLNHNVMYWYQQKSSQAPKLLFHYYDKDFNNEADTPDNFQSRRPNTSFCFLDIRSPGLGDTAMYLCATSRLRGDTQYFGPGTRLTVL.

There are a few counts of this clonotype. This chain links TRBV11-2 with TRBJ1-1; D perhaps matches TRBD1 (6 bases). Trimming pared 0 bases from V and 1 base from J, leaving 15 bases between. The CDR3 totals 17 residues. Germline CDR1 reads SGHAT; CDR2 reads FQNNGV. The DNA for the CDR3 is TGTGCCAGCAGCTTAGATCGGTCGGGGGCGAAGAACACTGAAGCTTTCTTT. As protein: CASSLDRSGAKNTEAFF. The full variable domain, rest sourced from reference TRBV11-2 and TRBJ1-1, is EAGVAQSPRYKIIEKRQSVAFWCNPISGHATLYWYQQILGQGPKLLIQFQNNGVVDDSQLPKDRFSAERLKGVDSTLKIQPAKLEDSAVYLCASSLDRSGAKNTEAFFGQGTRLTVV.

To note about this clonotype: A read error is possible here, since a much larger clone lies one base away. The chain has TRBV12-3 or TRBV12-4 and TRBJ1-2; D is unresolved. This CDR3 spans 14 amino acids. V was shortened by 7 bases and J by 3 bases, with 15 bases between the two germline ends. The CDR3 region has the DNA TGTGCCAGCACTCGGCAGACTGAAGACTATGGCTACACCTTC. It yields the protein CASTRQTEDYGYTF.

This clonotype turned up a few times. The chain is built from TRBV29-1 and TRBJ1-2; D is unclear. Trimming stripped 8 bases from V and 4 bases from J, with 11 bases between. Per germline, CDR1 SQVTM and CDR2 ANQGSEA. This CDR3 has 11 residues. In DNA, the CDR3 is TGCAGCAGCATTGCGAGCTATGGCTACACCTTC. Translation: CSSIASYGYTF.

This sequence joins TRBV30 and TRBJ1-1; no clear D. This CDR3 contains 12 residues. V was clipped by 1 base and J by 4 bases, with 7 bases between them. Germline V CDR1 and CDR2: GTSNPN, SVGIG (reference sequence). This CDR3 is CAWSGGSTEAFF. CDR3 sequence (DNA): TGTGCCTGGAGTGGGGGTAGCACTGAAGCTTTCTTT.

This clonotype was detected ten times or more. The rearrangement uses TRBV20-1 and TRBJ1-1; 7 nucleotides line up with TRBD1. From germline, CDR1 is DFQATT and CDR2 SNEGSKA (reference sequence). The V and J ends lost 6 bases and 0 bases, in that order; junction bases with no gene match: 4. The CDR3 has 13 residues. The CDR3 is CSAPTGVNTEAFF. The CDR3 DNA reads TGCAGTGCACCAACAGGGGTGAACACTGAAGCTTTCTTT.

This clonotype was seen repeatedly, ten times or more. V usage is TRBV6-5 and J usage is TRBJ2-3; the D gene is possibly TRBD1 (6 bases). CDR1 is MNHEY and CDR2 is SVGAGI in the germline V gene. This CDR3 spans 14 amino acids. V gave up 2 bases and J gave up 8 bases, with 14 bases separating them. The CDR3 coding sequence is TGTGCCAGCAGTTACCCCCCTGAAGGGGGTACGCAGTATTTT. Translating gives CASSYPPEGGTQYF.

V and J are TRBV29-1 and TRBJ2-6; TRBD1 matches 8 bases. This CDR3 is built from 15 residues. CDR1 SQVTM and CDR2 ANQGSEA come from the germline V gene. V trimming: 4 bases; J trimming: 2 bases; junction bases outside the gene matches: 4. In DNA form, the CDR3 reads TGCAGCGTTGGAGGGACAGGTACTGGGGCCAACGTCCTGACTTTC. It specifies CSVGGTGTGANVLTF.

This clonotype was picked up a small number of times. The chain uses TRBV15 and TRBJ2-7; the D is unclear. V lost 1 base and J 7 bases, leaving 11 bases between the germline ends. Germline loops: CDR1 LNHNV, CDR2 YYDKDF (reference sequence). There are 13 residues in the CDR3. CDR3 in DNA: TGTGCCACCAGCAGAGTACGCCTACCTGAGCAGTACTTC. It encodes CATSRVRLPEQYF. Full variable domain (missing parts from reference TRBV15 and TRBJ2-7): DAMVIQNPRYQVTQFGKPVTLSCSQTLNHNVMYWYQQKSSQAPKLLFHYYDKDFNNEADTPDNFQSRRPNTSFCFLDIRSPGLGDTAMYLCATSRVRLPEQYFGPGTRLTVT.

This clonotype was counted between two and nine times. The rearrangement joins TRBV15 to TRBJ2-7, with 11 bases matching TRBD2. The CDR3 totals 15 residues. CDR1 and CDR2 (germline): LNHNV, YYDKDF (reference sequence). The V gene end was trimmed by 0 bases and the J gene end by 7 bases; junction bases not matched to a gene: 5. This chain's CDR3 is CATSRETGLAEEQYF. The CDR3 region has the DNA TGTGCCACCAGCAGAGAAACGGGACTAGCGGAGGAGCAGTACTTC.

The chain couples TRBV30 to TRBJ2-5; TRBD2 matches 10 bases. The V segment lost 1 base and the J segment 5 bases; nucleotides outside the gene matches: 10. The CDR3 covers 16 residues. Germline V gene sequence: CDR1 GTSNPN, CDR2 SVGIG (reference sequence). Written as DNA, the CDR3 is TGTGCCTGGAGTGGGGCTAGCGGGAGATCTGGGGAGACCCAGTACTTC. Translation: CAWSGASGRSGETQYF. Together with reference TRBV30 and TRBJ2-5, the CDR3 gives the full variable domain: SQTIHQWPATLVQPVGSPLSLECTVEGTSNPNLYWYRQAAGRGLQLLFYSVGIGQISSEVPQNLSASRPQDRQFILSSKKLLLSDSGFYLCAWSGASGRSGETQYFGPGTRLLVL.

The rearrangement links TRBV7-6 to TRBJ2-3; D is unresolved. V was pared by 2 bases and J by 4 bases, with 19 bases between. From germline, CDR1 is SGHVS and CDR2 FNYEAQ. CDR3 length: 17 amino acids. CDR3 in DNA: TGTGCCAGCAGCTTAACTGGGCCGTTCCCGGCTTCAGATACGCAGTATTTT. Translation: CASSLTGPFPASDTQYF.

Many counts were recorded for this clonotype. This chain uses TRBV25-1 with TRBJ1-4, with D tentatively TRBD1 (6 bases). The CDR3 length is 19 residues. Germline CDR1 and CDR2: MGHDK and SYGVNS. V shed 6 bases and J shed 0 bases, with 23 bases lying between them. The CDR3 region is CASRGGREGEDSTNEKLFF. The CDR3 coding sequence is TGTGCCAGCAGGGGTGGCAGGGAGGGGGAAGACTCAACTAATGAAAAACTGTTTTTT.

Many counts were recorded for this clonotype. DNA for the CDR3: TGTGCCAGCAGCGCGGGACTAGCGGGAGGCAATGAGCAGTTCTTC. Residues: CASSAGLAGGNEQFF. The rearrangement links TRBV7-7 to TRBJ2-1; 15 nucleotides align to TRBD2. V was pared by 5 bases and J by 6 bases, with 2 bases of the junction left unmatched. CDR3 length equals 15 residues. The germline CDR1 and CDR2 sequences are SSHAT and FNYEAQ (reference sequence).

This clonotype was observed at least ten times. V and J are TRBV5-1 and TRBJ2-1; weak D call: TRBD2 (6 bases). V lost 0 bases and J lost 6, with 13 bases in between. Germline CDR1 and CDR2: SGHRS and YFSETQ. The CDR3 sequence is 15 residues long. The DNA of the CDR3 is TGCGCCAGCAGCTTGGTTCGGTCCGGGAGCAATGAGCAGTTCTTC. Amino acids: CASSLVRSGSNEQFF. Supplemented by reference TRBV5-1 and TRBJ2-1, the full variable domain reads KAGVTQTPRYLIKTRGQQVTLSCSPISGHRSVSWYQQTPGQGLQFLFEYFSETQRNKGNFPGRFSGRQFSNSRSEMNVSTLELGDSALYLCASSLVRSGSNEQFFGPGTRLTVL.

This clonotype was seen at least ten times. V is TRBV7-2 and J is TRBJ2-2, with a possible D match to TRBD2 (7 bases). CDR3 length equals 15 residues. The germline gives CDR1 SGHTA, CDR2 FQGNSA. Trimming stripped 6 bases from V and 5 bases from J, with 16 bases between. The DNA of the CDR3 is TGTGCCAGCAGAGGGGGGGCAGGGAGGACCGGGGAGCTGTTTTTT. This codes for CASRGGAGRTGELFF. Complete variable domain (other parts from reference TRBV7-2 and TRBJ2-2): GAGVSQSPSNKVTEKGKDVELRCDPISGHTALYWYRQSLGQGLEFLIYFQGNSAPDKSGLPSDRFSAERTGGSVSTLTIQRTQQEDSAVYLCASRGGAGRTGELFFGEGSRLTVL.